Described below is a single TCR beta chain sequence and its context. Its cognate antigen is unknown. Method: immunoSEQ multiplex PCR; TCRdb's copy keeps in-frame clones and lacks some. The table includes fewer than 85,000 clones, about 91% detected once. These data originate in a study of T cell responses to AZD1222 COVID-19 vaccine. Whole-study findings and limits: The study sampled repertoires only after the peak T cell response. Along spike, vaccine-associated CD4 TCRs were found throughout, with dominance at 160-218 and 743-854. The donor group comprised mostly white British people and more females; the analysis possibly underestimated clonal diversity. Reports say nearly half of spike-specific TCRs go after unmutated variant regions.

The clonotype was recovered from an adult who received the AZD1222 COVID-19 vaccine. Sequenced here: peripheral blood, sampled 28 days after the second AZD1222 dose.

The chain's CDR3 is CASSSTSWVYGYTF. DNA of the CDR3: TGTGCCAGTAGTTCGACCTCCTGGGTCTATGGCTACACCTTC. The V and J genes are TRBV19 and TRBJ1-2; D is ambiguous. Germline CDR1 reads LNHDA; CDR2 reads SQIVND (reference sequence). Deletions cut 5 bases from V and 4 bases from J, with 14 bases between. CDR3 size: 14 residues.